One sample yielded the 2 T cell receptor beta chains listed below, sequenced in a study of Ad26.COV2.S vaccination and SARS-CoV-2 variants. Noted treatment: some 19 received Ad26.COV2.S at low or high dose, single or two shots; about 5 received placebo; per-sample allocation not given. The investigators took samples on day 63 after the first vaccine or placebo injection. TCRdb keeps only in-frame clones here, not all; method: immunoSEQ multiplex PCR. This sample yields about 390,000 clones, of which about 85% are seen a single time; 3.5% belongs to the top ten. This specimen consisted of peripheral blood, obtained in a trial of Ad26.COV2.S vaccine versus placebo. The receptors originated from a person aged 18-65 years who received the Ad26.COV2.S COVID-19 vaccine or a placebo.

The chain recombines TRBV5-6 with TRBJ1-2, with a possible D match to TRBD1 (6 bases). CDR3 size: 12 residues. Germline V gene lookup returns CDR1 SGHDT and CDR2 YYEEEE. Trimming pared 5 bases from V and 9 bases from J, leaving 14 bases between. The CDR3 sequence is CASRSGALRYTF. CDR3 nucleotides: TGTGCCAGCAGGTCAGGGGCCCTTCGCTACACCTTC.

The chain combines TRBV5-4 with TRBJ2-7, with D possibly being TRBD1 (6 bases). The germline gives CDR1 SGHNT, CDR2 YYREEE (reference sequence). The V end was cut by 4 bases, the J end by 7 bases, with 15 bases between. This CDR3 has 13 amino acids. This CDR3 is CASSGTHRDEQYF. CDR3 in DNA: TGTGCCAGCAGCGGGACCCACAGGGATGAGCAGTACTTC.